A single sample is the source of the 21 T cell receptor beta chains below, sequenced in a study of T cell responses to AZD1222 COVID-19 vaccine. Repertoires were generated with immunoSEQ multiplex PCR, while TCRdb's copy carries only in-frame clones and drops some. The sample lists roughly 180,000 clones, 85% to 95% seen once, with roughly 1% in the top ten. Specimen: peripheral blood, collected 28 days after the second dose of the MenACWY control vaccine. Receptors originate from an adult who received the MenACWY meningococcal vaccine as a control.

The rearrangement joins TRBV28 to TRBJ1-2, with 8 bases that match TRBD1. V lost 7 bases to trimming and J lost 2 bases; unmatched junction nucleotides: 3. This CDR3 spans 13 amino acids. The germline CDR1 and CDR2 sequences are MDHEN and SYDVKM. The CDR3 protein is CASIRQGNYGYTF. As DNA, the CDR3 is TGTGCCAGCATTCGACAGGGGAACTATGGCTACACCTTC.

Only one count was recorded for this clone. The genes are TRBV7-9 and TRBJ1-1; D ambiguous. V was shortened by 5 bases and J by 0 bases, with 7 bases between the two germline ends. Germline CDR1 SEHNR, CDR2 FQNEAQ (reference sequence). This CDR3 contains 13 residues. The CDR3 region has the DNA TGTGCCAGCAGCCTCATGATGAACACTGAAGCTTTCTTT. This translates into CASSLMMNTEAFF.

The gene calls are TRBV6-5 and TRBJ1-3; D remains ambiguous. The CDR3 loop spans 13 amino acids. Trimming pared 7 bases from V and 3 bases from J, leaving 10 bases between. Looked up from germline, CDR1 is MNHEY and CDR2 is SVGAGI. The CDR3: CASKTRNGNTIYF. The CDR3 DNA is TGTGCCAGCAAGACACGCAATGGAAACACCATATATTTT.

Only one count was recorded for this clone. This chain connects TRBV29-1 to TRBJ1-1; tentative D call: TRBD1 (5 bases). Germline V gene sequence: CDR1 SQVTM, CDR2 ANQGSEA. Trimming stripped 3 bases from V and 1 base from J, with 18 bases between. The CDR3 consists of 16 residues. CDR3 sequence reads: CSVDQVWGERNTEAFF. The CDR3, as DNA: TGCAGCGTTGACCAGGTGTGGGGGGAGAGGAACACTGAAGCTTTCTTT.

This chain links TRBV18 with TRBJ1-2; TRBD1 might be the D (5 bases). This CDR3 region has 14 residues. Germline lookup yields CDR1 KGHSH and CDR2 LQKENI. V lost 3 bases, J lost 6 bases, and 14 bases lay in between. CDR3 protein: CASSPLDRTNGYTF. The DNA for the CDR3 is TGTGCCAGCTCACCTCTCGACAGAACGAATGGCTACACCTTC.

Details on this clone: The junction and the germline gene differ at one end; a read error may be behind it. V is TRBV27 and J is TRBJ1-2, with 10 bases lining up with TRBD1. This CDR3 is built from 17 residues. Per the germline V gene, CDR1 is MNHEY and CDR2 is SMNVEV (reference sequence). The CDR3 sequence: CASSPRQGAGASYGYIF. The CDR3, as DNA: TGTGCCAGCAGTCCAAGACAGGGGGCGGGGGCCTCTTATGGCTACATCTTC.

The V and J genes are TRBV28 and TRBJ1-5; D may be TRBD1 (5 bases). This CDR3 has 15 residues. The V end lost 3 bases, the J end lost 5 bases, and 14 bases lay between the germline ends. Per germline, CDR1 MDHEN and CDR2 SYDVKM. CDR3 region: CASSLSPGYYQPQHF. The CDR3 nucleotides are TGTGCCAGCAGTTTGAGTCCAGGGTATTATCAGCCCCAGCATTTT.

CDR3 amino acids: CATSLGQGAFGNTIYF. The CDR3 DNA reads as TGTGCCACCAGCTTGGGACAGGGGGCCTTTGGAAACACCATATATTTT. This chain connects TRBV15 to TRBJ1-3; 12 nucleotides match TRBD1. This CDR3 spans 16 amino acids. With 5 bases clipped from V and 3 bases from J, the junction kept 5 bases outside the gene matches. Germline assignment: CDR1 LNHNV and CDR2 YYDKDF (reference sequence).

The V gene is TRBV7-3, the J gene TRBJ1-1; D remains ambiguous. The ends were cut back, 2 bases at V and 1 base at J, with 17 bases in the middle. Germline V CDR1 and CDR2: SGHTA, FQGTGA. The CDR3 is 17 amino acids. Here the CDR3 reads CASSLLWVGRPNTEAFF. DNA of the CDR3: TGTGCCAGCAGCTTACTTTGGGTCGGCAGGCCGAACACTGAAGCTTTCTTT.

The rearrangement joins TRBV5-1 to TRBJ2-1; a possible D gene is TRBD1 (8 bases). The germline CDR1 and CDR2 sequences are SGHRS and YFSETQ. CDR3 length equals 15 residues. Trimming removed 6 bases at V and 9 bases at J, with 22 bases between. CDR3 region: CASTPQGAGAGEQFF. The CDR3 DNA reads TGCGCCAGCACCCCGCAGGGGGCGGGGGCCGGTGAGCAGTTCTTC.

The gene calls are TRBV7-2 and TRBJ1-2, with D perhaps TRBD1 (5 bases). CDR1 is SGHTA and CDR2 is FQGNSA in the germline V gene. The CDR3 consists of 13 residues. V was pared by 1 base and J by 10 bases, with 13 bases between. In DNA, the CDR3 is TGTGCCAGCAGCTTAGTCGACAGCTTACTCTACACCTTC. Its protein is CASSLVDSLLYTF.

The rearrangement links TRBV2 to TRBJ2-7; TRBD2 might be the D (5 bases). CDR3 size: 12 residues. The germline V gene encodes CDR1 SNHLY and CDR2 FYNNEI. V lost 8 bases, J lost 1 base, and 9 bases lay in between. The CDR3 DNA reads TGTGCCAGCCGCCGGGGATCCTACGAGCAGTACTTC. Translating it yields CASRRGSYEQYF.

This sequence joins TRBV7-9 and TRBJ2-7; the D is unclear. Trimming cost V 1 base and J 3 bases, with 4 bases left between them. Germline CDR1 is SEHNR and CDR2 is FQNEAQ (reference sequence). CDR3 length: 12 residues. The CDR3 bases are TGTGCCAGCAGCTTAGGGCGCTACGAGCAGTACTTC. It specifies CASSLGRYEQYF.

The CDR3 sequence: CASSLGQKNEKLFF. Here the CDR3 DNA reads TGCGCCAGCAGCTTGGGACAGAAGAATGAAAAACTGTTTTTT. This chain uses TRBV5-1 with TRBJ1-4, with D possibly matching TRBD1 (5 bases). The CDR3 spans 14 residues. CDR1 is SGHRS, CDR2 YFSETQ, per germline. V was trimmed by 0 bases and J by 5 bases, leaving 8 bases between them.

This rearrangement joins TRBV7-2 to TRBJ2-6; the match to TRBD1 covers 8 bases. The ends lost 4 bases at V and 2 bases at J; junction bases unmatched: 13. Germline V CDR1 and CDR2: SGHTA, FQGNSA. This CDR3 is built from 19 residues. The CDR3 coding sequence is TGTGCCAGCAGCTCCACCCTGGGACAGGCGGGCCCTGGGGCCAACGTCCTGACTTTC. Translating it yields CASSSTLGQAGPGANVLTF. Full variable domain (rest looked up from reference TRBV7-2 and TRBJ2-6): GAGVSQSPSNKVTEKGKDVELRCDPISGHTALYWYRQSLGQGLEFLIYFQGNSAPDKSGLPSDRFSAERTGGSVSTLTIQRTQQEDSAVYLCASSSTLGQAGPGANVLTFGAGSRLTVL.

J is TRBJ1-1 and V is TRBV4-1; D gene ambiguous. Germline CDR1 and CDR2: MGHRA and YSYEKL. Trimming took 5 bases from V and 1 from J, leaving 11 bases between them. This CDR3 comprises 14 residues. The CDR3 region is CASSFGRENTEAFF. In DNA, the CDR3 is TGCGCCAGCAGCTTTGGACGGGAGAACACTGAAGCTTTCTTT.

This chain joins TRBV14 and TRBJ1-6; D remains unclear. With 5 bases removed from V and 0 bases from J, the gap between germline ends came to 11 bases. Looked up from germline, CDR1 is SGHDN and CDR2 is FVKESK. This CDR3 spans 16 amino acids. CDR3 region: CASSLPGSSYNSPLHF. The CDR3 nucleotides are TGTGCCAGCAGCTTGCCCGGGAGCTCCTATAATTCACCCCTCCACTTT.

This clone has a single count. In the same sample, other DNA sequences code for this CDR3. The V call is TRBV12-3 or TRBV12-4, the J call TRBJ1-5; maybe TRBD1 (6 bases). CDR3 size: 13 residues. The V and J ends lost 3 bases and 6 bases respectively, with 9 bases between them. The CDR3 region is CASSLGGGQPQHF. The CDR3 nucleotides are TGTGCCAGCAGTTTGGGGGGCGGTCAGCCCCAGCATTTT.

The rearrangement links TRBV2 to TRBJ1-1; 12 bases agree with TRBD1. J lost 7 bases, V lost 7 bases, and 4 bases had no gene match. This CDR3 comprises 13 residues. The germline V gene has CDR1 SNHLY and CDR2 FYNNEI. For the CDR3, the DNA is TGTGCCAGCACTGGGACAGGGGGCCTTGAAGCTTTCTTT. Amino acids: CASTGTGGLEAFF.

V and J are TRBV5-1 and TRBJ2-7, with D possibly matching TRBD1 (6 bases). Looked up from germline, CDR1 is SGHRS and CDR2 is YFSETQ. The V and J ends lost 0 bases and 2 bases respectively, with 12 bases between them. The CDR3 covers 15 residues. The CDR3 DNA reads as TGCGCCAGCAGCTTGGATGCACAGGGACCCTACGAGCAGTACTTC. Residues: CASSLDAQGPYEQYF.

V usage is TRBV19 and J usage is TRBJ2-5; the D call may be TRBD1 or TRBD2 (5 bases each). V dropped 5 bases and J dropped 1 base, with 8 bases sitting between them. CDR1 and CDR2 (germline): LNHDA, SQIVND (reference sequence). There are 13 residues in the CDR3. CDR3 sequence reads: CASSVGTQETQYF. CDR3 coding DNA: TGTGCCAGTAGTGTCGGGACCCAAGAGACCCAGTACTTC.